This TCR beta chain was captured by sequencing in a study of cytomegalovirus exposure and HLA in healthy donors. General study findings and limits: CMV serostatus stood as the only immune exposure information on hand.

As concerns this clone: Antigen unknown.

Primers: 60 Vbeta forward and 13 Jbeta reverse. Repertoires were generated with immunoSEQ multiplex PCR, while TCRdb's copy carries only in-frame clones and drops some. The sample holds approximately 150,000 clones, approximately 70% seen once. This CDR3 spans 15 amino acids. Trimming at V came to 4 bases and at J to 4 bases, leaving 4 bases not matched to a gene. Germline V gene lookup returns CDR1 SGHDN and CDR2 FVKESK. Material: PBMCs. The chain recombines TRBV14 with TRBJ2-5; 12 nucleotides match TRBD2. The receptor's source is a human donor in good health. The CDR3, as DNA: TGTGCCAGCAGCCGCCGACTAGCGGGGGTAGAGACCCAGTACTTC. It specifies CASSRRLAGVETQYF.